The T cell receptor (beta chain) described here comes from a study of neurological immune-mediated disorders. Notes on the study in general: Across subjects, no CDR3 amino acid sequence appeared in expanded clones of more than one subject, a finding that suggested private repertoires in all groups. Clinical features showed no association with the multiple sclerosis repertoire cluster, and MRI features showed none either.

The germline gives CDR1 DFQATT, CDR2 SNEGSKA (reference sequence). Unmatched junction bases numbered 9, after V lost 3 bases and J lost 7 bases. The CDR3 has 14 residues. The cDNA came from 5'RACE, which used 10-nucleotide random UMIs. TCRdb ran MiXCR on the 5' RACE reads and lists one entry per CDR3 protein. The sample lists tens of thousands of distinct CDR3 sequences, about 3.7% seen once, with over 5% in the top ten. This clonotype is medium-sized by share. Its antigen is as yet unknown. The TCR comes from a middle-aged man with multiple sclerosis. Sequencing was performed on PBMCs. J is TRBJ2-3 and V is TRBV20-1; 8 bases are shared with TRBD1. The CDR3 sequence: CSARGTGLLNTQYF. The CDR3 DNA sequence: TGCAGTGCTAGGGGGACAGGACTCCTTAATACGCAGTATTTT.